This T cell receptor (beta chain) came from a study of blood T cell repertoires in COVID-19. Looking at the study overall: Specimens from acute and convalescent COVID-19 originated in the United States, Italy and Spain. PBMCs, B-cell-depleted T cells, or T cells provided the cDNA or gDNA that made up the material.

The CDR3 consists of 16 residues. The germline CDR1 and CDR2 sequences are SNHLY and FYNNEI. With 8 bases clipped from V and 2 bases from J, the junction kept 13 bases outside the gene matches. Method: immunoSEQ multiplex PCR; TCRdb's copy keeps in-frame clones and lacks some. The data hold some 290,000 clones, with around 87% observed a single time. This receptor was identified in a man younger than 35 with active or convalescent COVID-19. Sequencing was carried out using peripheral blood. The genes are TRBV2 and TRBJ2-7; 9 bases are shared with TRBD2. As DNA, the CDR3 is TGTGCCAGCGGGGAAACCTTTATAGCGGGGGCCTACGAGCAGTACTTC. It yields the protein CASGETFIAGAYEQYF.